Presented here are 14 T cell receptor beta chains from one specimen sequenced in a study of T cell clusters in autoimmune cytopenias. Each sample's input was 200 to 300 ng genomic DNA, 30,000 to 45,000 genome equivalents. TRB rearrangements were amplified by touch-down multiplex PCR with mixed TRB-A/B primers. Reanalyzing the multiplex PCR reads, TCRdb keeps one entry per CDR3 protein, without DNA. The repertoire table contains about 12,000 distinct CDR3 sequences. These same data were also listed under a study on T cell repertoires in aging, cancer and after chemotherapy.

The specimen sequenced was peripheral blood. The receptor source for this set is a human donor in good health.

This clonotype is deemed medium-sized by its frequency. J is TRBJ2-2 and V is TRBV19; TCRdb's assignment of TRBD1 cannot be checked, as there is no DNA. There are 16 residues in the CDR3. Germline assignment: CDR1 LNHDA and CDR2 SQIVND (reference sequence). This CDR3 reads CASSQTRDRGSGELFF. The complete variable domain, with remaining parts taken from reference TRBV19 and TRBJ2-2, reads DGGITQSPKYLFRKEGQNVTLSCEQNLNHDAMYWYRQDPGQGLRLIYYSQIVNDFQKGDIAEGYSVSREKKESFPLTVTSAQKNPTAFYLCASSQTRDRGSGELFFGEGSRLTVL.

The chain links TRBV10-3 to TRBJ1-1. CDR3 size: 11 residues. Germline V gene lookup returns CDR1 ENHRY and CDR2 SYGVKD. CDR3 in amino acids: CAISEGPEAFF.

The rearrangement uses TRBV5-6 and TRBJ1-2; TCRdb proposes TRBD1, but this gene call is untestable without DNA. This CDR3 contains 14 residues. The germline gives CDR1 SGHDT, CDR2 YYEEEE. The CDR3 sequence: CASSLGGQWSGYTF.

The genes are TRBV18 and TRBJ2-1; TCRdb's assignment of TRBD1 cannot be checked, as there is no DNA. This CDR3 has 15 amino acids. Germline V gene data show CDR1 as KGHSH and CDR2 as LQKENI. CDR3 amino acids: CASSPRGTGDNEQFF.

This chain uses TRBV5-5 with TRBJ1-1. The CDR3 covers 12 residues. Germline-derived CDR1 and CDR2 are SGHKS and YYEKEE (reference sequence). This CDR3 is CASSLDGLEAFF.

In terms of frequency, this clonotype is medium-sized (0.01 to 0.1%). The chain joins TRBV29-1 to TRBJ2-3. Germline V CDR1 and CDR2: SQVTM, ANQGSEA. This CDR3 has 13 amino acids. CDR3 protein: CSVSATSTDTQYF.

V gene TRBV19 combines with J gene TRBJ2-7; the TCRdb call, TRBD1, lacks DNA for checking. The CDR3 loop spans 16 amino acids. Germline lookup yields CDR1 LNHDA and CDR2 SQIVND (reference sequence). This chain's CDR3 is CASSIDAGQGTGEQYF.

This clonotype is labeled medium-sized (0.01 to 0.1%) based on frequency. The rearrangement joins TRBV29-1 to TRBJ1-4; the D gene TCRdb calls, TRBD1, cannot be checked with no DNA. Germline V gene data show CDR1 as SQVTM and CDR2 as ANQGSEA. The CDR3 extends over 13 amino acids. CDR3 amino acids: CSVGTGANEKLFF. Supplemented by reference TRBV29-1 and TRBJ1-4, the full variable domain reads SAVISQKPSRDICQRGTSLTIQCQVDSQVTMMFWYRQQPGQSLTLIATANQGSEATYESGFVIDKFPISRPNLTFSTLTVSNMSPEDSSIYLCSVGTGANEKLFFGSGTQLSVL.

This clonotype registers medium-sized by frequency. J is TRBJ2-2 and V is TRBV30. Germline lookup yields CDR1 GTSNPN and CDR2 SVGIG (reference sequence). CDR3 size: 14 residues. CDR3 sequence: CARSFGTNTGELFF.

This rearrangement joins TRBV6-1 to TRBJ2-6; as DNA is missing, the TRBD1 call by TCRdb cannot be tested. Per germline, CDR1 MNHNS and CDR2 SASEGT. The CDR3 totals 17 residues. Here the CDR3 reads CASSEDGTGTGANVLTF.

The chain uses TRBV6-1 and TRBJ1-1; TCRdb designates TRBD1, a call that cannot be tested without DNA. Germline lookup yields CDR1 MNHNS and CDR2 SASEGT. The CDR3 contains 17 residues. CDR3 in amino acids: CASSKVSTGSYSTEAFF.

This chain links TRBV15 with TRBJ2-2; TCRdb selects TRBD2, and the lack of DNA leaves this call unchecked. The CDR3 covers 14 residues. Germline assignment: CDR1 LNHNV and CDR2 YYDKDF (reference sequence). CDR3 loop: CATSNRGGAGELFF.

This sequence joins TRBV6-2 or TRBV6-3 and TRBJ1-1; no DNA is available, so the TRBD1 call from TCRdb remains unchecked. The CDR3 spans 14 residues. Germline V gene sequence: CDR1 MNHEY, CDR2 SVGEGT. The chain's CDR3 is CASSGRGVPTEAFF.

This chain links TRBV11-3 with TRBJ2-7; the TRBD1 assignment by TCRdb is unverifiable without DNA. The CDR3 length is 15 residues. CDR1 SGHNT and CDR2 YENEEA come from the germline V gene. Here the CDR3 reads CASSSAGQHPYEQYF.